Each of the 7 T cell receptor beta chains below was sequenced from the same sample in a study of T cell responses to AZD1222 COVID-19 vaccine. Here immunoSEQ multiplex PCR was the method, and the copy in TCRdb shows in-frame clones only, minus some. The sample shows roughly 99,000 clones, about 90% of them seen only once. The material sequenced was peripheral blood, taken 28 days after the second AZD1222 dose. The source is an adult who received the AZD1222 COVID-19 vaccine.

As DNA, the CDR3 is TGTGCCAGCAGCCCACTAGCGGGACGTGCCGGGGAGCTGTTTTTT. It codes for CASSPLAGRAGELFF. J is TRBJ2-2 and V is TRBV11-3; the match to TRBD2 covers 10 bases. This CDR3 contains 15 residues. Germline lookup yields CDR1 SGHNT and CDR2 YENEEA. V trimming: 5 bases; J trimming: 6 bases; junction bases outside the gene matches: 6.

This clone has a single count. The chain couples TRBV5-1 to TRBJ2-7, with D perhaps matching TRBD1 (6 bases). CDR3 length equals 14 residues. Germline V gives CDR1 SGHRS, CDR2 YFSETQ. V shed 4 bases and J shed 4 bases, with 15 bases lying between them. In nucleotides, the CDR3 is TGCGCCAGCAGCGAGGAGCCCACAGGGTACGAGCAGTACTTC. Translated: CASSEEPTGYEQYF.

The genes are TRBV5-5 and TRBJ1-2; no reliable D call. CDR1 and CDR2 (germline): SGHKS, YYEKEE (reference sequence). CDR3 length: 13 residues. The ends were cut back, 4 bases at V and 7 bases at J, with 14 bases in the middle. CDR3 sequence reads: CASSDSEGVGYTF. CDR3 in DNA: TGTGCCAGCAGCGACTCGGAGGGAGTTGGCTACACCTTC.

This rearrangement joins TRBV30 to TRBJ1-6; D gene ambiguous. The germline V and J ends were trimmed by 2 bases and 9 bases, with 11 bases remaining between them. The CDR3 is made up of 13 amino acids. Germline V gene sequence: CDR1 GTSNPN, CDR2 SVGIG (reference sequence). The DNA for the CDR3 is TGTGCCTGGAGTCCTGGTGGAGGTTCACCCCTCCACTTT. It specifies CAWSPGGGSPLHF.

V usage is TRBV19 and J usage is TRBJ2-5; D remains unclear. V lost 3 bases, J lost 2 bases, and 7 bases lay in between. This CDR3 region has 13 residues. From germline, CDR1 is LNHDA and CDR2 SQIVND (reference sequence). The CDR3 sequence is CASSIQKQETQYF. Written as DNA, the CDR3 is TGTGCCAGTAGTATCCAAAAACAAGAGACCCAGTACTTC.

The rearrangement links TRBV12-3 or TRBV12-4 to TRBJ2-1, with no clear D. This CDR3 has 13 amino acids. V was trimmed by 2 bases and J by 10 bases, leaving 12 bases between them. The CDR3 reads CASSLLGLGEQFF. In DNA, the CDR3 is TGTGCCAGCAGTTTATTAGGGTTGGGCGAGCAGTTCTTC.

J is TRBJ2-1 and V is TRBV19; D is possibly TRBD2 (6 bases). From germline, CDR1 is LNHDA and CDR2 SQIVND (reference sequence). V was shortened by 3 bases and J by 2 bases, with 11 bases between the two germline ends. The CDR3 sequence is 15 residues long. CDR3 loop: CASSISGEAYNEQFF. The CDR3 bases are TGTGCCAGTAGTATTTCGGGGGAAGCCTACAATGAGCAGTTCTTC.